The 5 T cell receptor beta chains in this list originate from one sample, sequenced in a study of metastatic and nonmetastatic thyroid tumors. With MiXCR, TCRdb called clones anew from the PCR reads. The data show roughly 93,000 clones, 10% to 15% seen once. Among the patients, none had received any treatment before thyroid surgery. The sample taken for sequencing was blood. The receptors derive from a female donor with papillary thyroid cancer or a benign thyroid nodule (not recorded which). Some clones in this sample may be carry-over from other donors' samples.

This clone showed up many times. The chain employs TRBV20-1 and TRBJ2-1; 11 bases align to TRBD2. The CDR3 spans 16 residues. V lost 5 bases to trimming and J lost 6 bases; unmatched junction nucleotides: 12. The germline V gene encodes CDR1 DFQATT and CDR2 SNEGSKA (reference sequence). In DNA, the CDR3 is TGCAGTGCTCACGGACTAGCGGGTGTCAGGGGCAATGAGCAGTTCTTC. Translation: CSAHGLAGVRGNEQFF.

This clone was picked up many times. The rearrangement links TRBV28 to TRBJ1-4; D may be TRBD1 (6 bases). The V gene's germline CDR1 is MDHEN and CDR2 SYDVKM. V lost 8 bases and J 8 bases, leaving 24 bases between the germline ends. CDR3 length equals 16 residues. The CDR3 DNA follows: TGTGCCAGCGGACCAGCACGGGGCAGGGGAGGGGAAAAACTGTTTTTT. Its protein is CASGPARGRGGEKLFF.

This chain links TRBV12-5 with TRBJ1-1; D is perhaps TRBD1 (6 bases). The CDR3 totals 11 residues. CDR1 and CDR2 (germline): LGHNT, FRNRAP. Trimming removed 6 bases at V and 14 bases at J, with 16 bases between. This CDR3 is CASGHGGQRFF. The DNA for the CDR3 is TGTGCTAGTGGACACGGGGGCCAGAGATTCTTT.

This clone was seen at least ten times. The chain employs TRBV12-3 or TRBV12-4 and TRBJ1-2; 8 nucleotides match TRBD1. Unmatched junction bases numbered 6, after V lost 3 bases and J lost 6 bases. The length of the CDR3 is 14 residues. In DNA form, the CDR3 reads TGTGCCAGCAGTTTCCGGCAGGGGGCGCATGGCTACACCTTC. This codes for CASSFRQGAHGYTF.

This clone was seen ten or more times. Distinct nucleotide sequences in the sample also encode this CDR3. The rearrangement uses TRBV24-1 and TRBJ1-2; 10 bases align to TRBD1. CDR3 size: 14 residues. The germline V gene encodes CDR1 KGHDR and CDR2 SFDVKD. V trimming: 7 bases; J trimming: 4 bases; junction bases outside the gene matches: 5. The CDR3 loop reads CATSGTGVPYGYTF. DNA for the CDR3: TGTGCCACCAGCGGGACAGGGGTTCCCTATGGCTACACCTTC.